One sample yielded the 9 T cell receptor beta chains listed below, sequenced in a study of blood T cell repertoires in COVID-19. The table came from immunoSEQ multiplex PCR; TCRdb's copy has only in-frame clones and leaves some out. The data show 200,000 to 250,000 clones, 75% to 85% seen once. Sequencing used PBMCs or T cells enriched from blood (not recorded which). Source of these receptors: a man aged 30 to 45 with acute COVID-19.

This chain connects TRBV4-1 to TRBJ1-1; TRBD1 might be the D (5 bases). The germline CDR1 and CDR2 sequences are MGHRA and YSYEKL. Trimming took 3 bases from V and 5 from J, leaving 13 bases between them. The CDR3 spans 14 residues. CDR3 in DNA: TGCGCCAGCAGCCACCAGGGTAGCGGGACTGAAGCTTTCTTT. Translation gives CASSHQGSGTEAFF.

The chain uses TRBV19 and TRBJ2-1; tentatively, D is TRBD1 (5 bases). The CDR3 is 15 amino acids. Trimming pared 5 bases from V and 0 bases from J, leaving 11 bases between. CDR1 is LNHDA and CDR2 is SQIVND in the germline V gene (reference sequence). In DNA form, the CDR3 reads TGTGCCAGTAGTCTCAGGGTAAGCTCCTACAATGAGCAGTTCTTC. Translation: CASSLRVSSYNEQFF.

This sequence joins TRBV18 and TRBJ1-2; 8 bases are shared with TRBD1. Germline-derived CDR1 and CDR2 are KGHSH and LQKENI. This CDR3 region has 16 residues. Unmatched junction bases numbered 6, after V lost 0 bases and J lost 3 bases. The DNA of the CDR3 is TGTGCCAGCTCACCACCGACCGGGACAGGTGACTATGGCTACACCTTC. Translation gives CASSPPTGTGDYGYTF. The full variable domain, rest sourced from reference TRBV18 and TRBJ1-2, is NAGVMQNPRHLVRRRGQEARLRCSPMKGHSHVYWYRQLPEEGLKFMVYLQKENIIDESGMPKERFSAEFPKEGPSILRIQQVVRGDSAAYFCASSPPTGTGDYGYTFGSGTRLTVV.

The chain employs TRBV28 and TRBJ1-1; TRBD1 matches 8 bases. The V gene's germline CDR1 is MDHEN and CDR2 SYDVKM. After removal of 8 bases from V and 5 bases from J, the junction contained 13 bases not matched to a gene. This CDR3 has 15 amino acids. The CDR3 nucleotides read TGTGCCAGCTTTAGGACAGGGAGGGGAAAAACTGAAGCTTTCTTT. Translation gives CASFRTGRGKTEAFF.

CDR3 nucleotides: TGTGCCAGCAGCTTTACCCGGGGACTAGCGTCGGATACGCAGTATTTT. Its translation is CASSFTRGLASDTQYF. The rearrangement uses TRBV9 and TRBJ2-3; 10 positions agree with TRBD2. Trimming at V came to 4 bases and at J to 6 bases, leaving 11 bases not matched to a gene. CDR1 and CDR2 (germline): SGDLS, YYNGEE. The CDR3 has 16 residues.

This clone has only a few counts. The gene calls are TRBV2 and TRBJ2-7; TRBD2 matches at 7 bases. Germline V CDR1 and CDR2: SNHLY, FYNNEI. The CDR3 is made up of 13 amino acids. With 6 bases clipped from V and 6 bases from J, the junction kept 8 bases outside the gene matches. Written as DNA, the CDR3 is TGTGCCAGCAGACCCAGAGTAGCGGGCGAGCAGTACTTC. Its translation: CASRPRVAGEQYF.

The CDR3, as DNA: TGTGCCAGCAGCCCCCATGGCAGGGGGGAAACTGAAGCTTTCTTT. Its protein product is CASSPHGRGETEAFF. V gene TRBV5-4 combines with J gene TRBJ1-1, with TRBD1 matching over 7 bases. Germline V lookup: CDR1 SGHNT, CDR2 YYREEE (reference sequence). This CDR3 comprises 15 residues. The junction had 11 bases not matched to a gene; V was cut back by 4 bases and J by 5 bases.

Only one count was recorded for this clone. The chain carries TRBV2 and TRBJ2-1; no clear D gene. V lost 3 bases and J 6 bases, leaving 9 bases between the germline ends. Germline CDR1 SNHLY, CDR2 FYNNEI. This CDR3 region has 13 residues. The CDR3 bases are TGTGCCAGCAGTGAGAGGTATTTCAATGAGCAGTTCTTC. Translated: CASSERYFNEQFF.

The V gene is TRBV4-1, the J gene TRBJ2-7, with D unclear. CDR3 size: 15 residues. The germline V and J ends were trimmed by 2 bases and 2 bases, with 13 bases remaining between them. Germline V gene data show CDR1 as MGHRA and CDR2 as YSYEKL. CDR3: CASSQQSDKPYEQYF. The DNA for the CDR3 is TGCGCCAGCAGCCAACAGTCTGACAAACCCTACGAGCAGTACTTC.